The TCR beta chain described here comes from a study of shared clonotypes between healthy human individuals. Study-level background: CD8 memory received one plate per donor, CD8 naive two, CD4 memory three and CD4 naive three.

Ten or more counts support this clone. The target antigen is unknown. The study's findings and limits: A reduction in generation probabilities was seen for non-shared clonotypes relative to those shared by all four donors. Approximately 5.4% of naive CD4 clonotypes were common to a handful of donors.

Replicate sorted-subset PCRs were loaded with around 0.2 ug DNA, approximately 31,000 T cell genomes. Data came from immunoSEQ multiplex PCR; TCRdb stores just in-frame clones and leaves some out. The repertoire holds hundreds of thousands of clones, roughly 78% seen once, with about 1.8% in the top ten. V dropped 7 bases and J dropped 7 bases, with 16 bases sitting between them. Germline loops: CDR1 MDHEN, CDR2 SYDVKM. CDR3 length: 13 amino acids. This receptor was taken from a woman aged 25 to 39 in good health. The sample comprised memory CD4+ T cells sorted from blood. As to subset: CD45RA-negative fraction. V is TRBV28 and J is TRBJ1-2; D perhaps matches TRBD1 (5 bases). The CDR3 region has the DNA TGTGCCAGCACCCAAGGGACCGGCTTTGGCTACACCTTC. Its protein is CASTQGTGFGYTF.